This entry concerns a single TCR beta chain. Its specificity is not known. This entry belongs to a study of cytomegalovirus exposure and HLA in healthy donors. The V gene end was trimmed by 3 bases and the J gene end by 0 bases; junction bases not matched to a gene: 18. Looked up from germline, CDR1 is LGHNA and CDR2 is YSLEER. The CDR3 contains 21 residues. Study findings and constraints: Many donors carried some public TCRs, although rarity characterized most TCR sequences. Analyses of presence/absence relied on an assumption of roughly uniform sequencing depth across donors. The later analysis indicated that the majority of CMV-associated TCR beta chains appeared HLA-restricted. Sequencing artifact likely explains a cluster of highly shared sequence variants.

Primers: 60 Vbeta forward and 13 Jbeta reverse. Only in-frame clones appear in the TCRdb table, and some are missing; sequencing was by immunoSEQ multiplex PCR. The sample lists over 150,000 clones; approximately 80% were seen once. The rearrangement joins TRBV4-3 to TRBJ1-3; TRBD1 matches 9 bases. This clonotype originated in a boy aged 2-9 years in good health and CMV-seronegative. The source material was PBMCs. In DNA, the CDR3 is TGCGCCAGCAGCCACGGGGACAGGGAGAGCCTGTTGGCGAACTCTGGAAACACCATATATTTT. It translates to CASSHGDRESLLANSGNTIYF.